These 8 T cell receptor beta chains were all obtained from the same sample, sequenced in a study of blood T cell repertoires in COVID-19. Produced via immunoSEQ multiplex PCR; TCRdb's table is partial and in-frame only. The data show tens of thousands of clones, approximately 83% seen once. The sequenced sample consisted of peripheral blood. The source is a man aged 35-49 years with COVID-19, enrolled during active disease.

The rearrangement joins TRBV5-1 to TRBJ2-5, with TRBD2 identical over 10 bases. V lost 2 bases, J lost 3 bases, and 7 bases stayed unmatched. CDR1 SGHRS and CDR2 YFSETQ come from the germline V gene. This CDR3 is built from 16 residues. The CDR3 region is CASSFALAGGKETQYF. DNA for the CDR3: TGCGCCAGCAGCTTCGCCTTAGCGGGGGGCAAAGAGACCCAGTACTTC.

This chain links TRBV30 with TRBJ1-6; 10 bases are shared with TRBD1. The V gene end was trimmed by 3 bases and the J gene end by 6 bases; junction bases not matched to a gene: 5. There are 15 residues in the CDR3. CDR1 GTSNPN and CDR2 SVGIG come from the germline V gene (reference sequence). The DNA of the CDR3 is TGTGCCTGGAGAATACGACAGGGGGCTAATTCACCCCTCCACTTT. This sequence encodes CAWRIRQGANSPLHF.

This clone came up once. The gene calls are TRBV20-1 and TRBJ2-1; perhaps TRBD2 as D (6 bases). Trimming took 4 bases from V and 6 from J, leaving 7 bases between them. Germline lookup yields CDR1 DFQATT and CDR2 SNEGSKA (reference sequence). This CDR3 has 11 residues. The CDR3: CSAMRGNEQFF. The CDR3 coding sequence is TGCAGTGCTATGCGGGGCAATGAGCAGTTCTTC.

With regard to this clone: The same CDR3 is also encoded by other DNA sequences in this sample. The CDR3 loop is CAWRGTGNQPQHF. CDR3 in DNA: TGTGCCTGGAGGGGGACAGGCAATCAGCCCCAGCATTTT. V gene TRBV30 combines with J gene TRBJ1-5; 7 bases align to TRBD1. Per the germline V gene, CDR1 is GTSNPN and CDR2 is SVGIG (reference sequence). The V segment lost 3 bases and the J segment 2 bases; nucleotides outside the gene matches: 1. This CDR3 spans 13 amino acids.

The gene calls are TRBV30 and TRBJ1-2, with TRBD1 matching over 8 bases. The CDR3 runs 14 residues. The germline CDR1 and CDR2 sequences are GTSNPN and SVGIG (reference sequence). Trimming at V came to 1 base and at J to 8 bases, leaving 9 bases not matched to a gene. CDR3 region: CAWSASPTGGGYTF. The CDR3 coding sequence is TGTGCCTGGAGTGCGTCACCCACAGGGGGGGGCTACACCTTC.

This rearrangement joins TRBV10-2 to TRBJ2-3; the D gene is possibly TRBD2 (6 bases). Looked up from germline, CDR1 is WSHSY and CDR2 is SAAADI. V was pared by 4 bases and J by 5 bases, with 13 bases between. The CDR3 runs 14 residues. The CDR3 bases are TGCGCCAGCAGTGTACGGGGGACGTTAGATACGCAGTATTTT. Translated, it gives CASSVRGTLDTQYF.

The CDR3 protein is CASSLPSVANTGELFF. The DNA of the CDR3 is TGTGCCAGCAGCTTACCGAGTGTAGCGAACACCGGGGAGCTGTTTTTT. The chain uses TRBV13 and TRBJ2-2; D unresolved. The V gene lost 2 bases and the J gene lost 0 bases, with 10 bases spanning the gap. The CDR3 contains 16 residues. Germline V gives CDR1 PRHDT, CDR2 FYEKMQ (reference sequence).

This chain uses TRBV5-1 with TRBJ1-2; 9 bases match TRBD1. CDR1 SGHRS and CDR2 YFSETQ come from the germline V gene. V lost 4 bases and J lost 8; bases outside the gene matches: 9. CDR3 length equals 14 residues. CDR3 residues: CASSPGQGGRGYTF. CDR3 sequence (DNA): TGCGCCAGCAGCCCGGGACAGGGAGGTCGGGGCTACACCTTC.